What follows is one T cell receptor (beta chain) and its context. Authors' data handling: For nucleated cells, counts were estimated from reference gene primer amplification. The table came from immunoSEQ multiplex PCR; TCRdb's copy has only in-frame clones and leaves some out. V and J calls plus clone size are reproduced from that table; the DNA served to infer D and trimming. The sample consists of roughly 120,000 clones, around 79% of them appearing once. This record comes from a study of blood T cell repertoires in COVID-19. Overall study context: Collection of acute and convalescent COVID-19 samples took place in the United States, Italy and Spain. Sample material is recorded as cDNA or gDNA derived from T cells, B-cell-depleted T cells, or PBMCs.

V lost 3 bases to trimming and J lost 0 bases, with 4 bases between them. The CDR3 runs 13 residues. Germline lookup yields CDR1 SGDLS and CDR2 YYNGEE. The TCR comes from a man between 65 and 80 years old with acute or convalescent COVID-19. Sequencing input: peripheral blood. This chain uses TRBV9 with TRBJ1-5; D not certain. CDR3 DNA sequence: TGTGCCAGCAGCGGCTATAGCAATCAGCCCCAGCATTTT. Protein sequence: CASSGYSNQPQHF.